This TCR beta chain was obtained from a study of identical twins (TCRdb year 2016). Broadly, across the study: To test whether fetal clonotypes persist, this study deep-sequenced TCR alpha and beta repertoires from monozygotic twins, from unrelated adults of various ages, and from cord blood. To rule out contamination, replicate twin experiments were performed at different times with different library preparation protocols. The study at large found these results: In monozygotic twins, out-of-frame TCR alpha sharing was systematically underestimated by recombination models, although the models agreed with sharing between unrelated individuals. Invariant T cells such as MAIT and iNKT could partly confound zero-insertion analyses, although diverse VJ usage argued against such confounding for most clonotypes. Fewer insertions were carried by abundant cord blood beta clonotypes, a similar but weaker trend appeared in young adult naive repertoires, and no such trend appeared in memory repertoires. Excess twin sharing in beta out-of-frame sequences was weaker because fewer shared sequences lowered the signal-to-noise ratio. Compared with coincidental sharing between unrelated individuals, out-of-frame TCR alpha sequences shared between twins showed an excess of sequences with low generation probability. Because the same donors could not be followed over many years, the conclusions depended on cross-sectional statistical analysis.

All donors were healthy Caucasians. The study also sequenced three unrelated non-twin adults: a male aged 18 to 30, a male aged 50 to 59 and a female aged 50 to 59. Miltenyi CD45RO+ enrichment and human naive T-cell isolation kits were used to isolate memory (CD45RO+) and naive T cells from PBMC. For this chain, trimming is 4 bases at the V end and 6 bases at the J end, and the number of junction bases without a gene match is 13. Sequences KGHSH (CDR1) and LQKENI (CDR2) are obtained from the germline V gene. Its CDR3 holds 16 amino acids, cysteine through phenylalanine. Only the CDR3 part of the read is kept: 48 bases, read in frame from the first base. With regard to this clonotype: The target of this receptor is not known. Base qualities were left out, and no much larger clone turns up one base away.

The protocol used for the library was 5' RACE. The sequencer was an Illumina HiSeq 2000. A universal primer binding site was added through template switching, and the final cDNA carried a unique molecular identifier so that TCR cDNA molecules could be counted accurately. First-strand cDNA for TCR alpha and beta chains was synthesized from specific primers in the conserved constant-segment region. To control for contamination, each cDNA library was double barcoded with a SMART-Mk sample barcode plus Illumina barcodes. TruSeq adapter sequences, together with Illumina sample barcodes, were added in two successive PCR steps. The TCR alpha and beta cDNA libraries were sequenced on the Illumina HiSeq platform using custom primers. Per the source publication's procedure: MiGEC was used to process raw reads and extract unique molecular identifiers, and MiXCR was used to find CDR3 positions. For each individual, recombination models were inferred using an EM algorithm with the repgenHMM and IGoR tools. Shared clonotypes were analyzed with the tcR package in R, and sharing was normalized by the product of cloneset sizes. To study raw recombination without the effects of thymic and clonal selection, out-of-frame nonproductive sequences were analyzed. Using fastp at Q25 and MiXCR, TCRdb reprocessed the public reads and kept productive beta chains. Rows with a matching CDR3 protein are joined into one entry that keeps the most common DNA and genes. TCRdb's processing, not the authors' own work, is the source of the V and J calls. The sample table records about 700,000 distinct CDR3 sequences; roughly 6% of these occur just once. The leading ten clones occupy under 2% of the sample.

The chain is encoded by TRBV18 joined to TRBJ2-3; TRBD1 agrees with 7 junctional bases. The sample was naive T cells sorted from blood. Read against the paper, the sample's cell subset or site label means: cells isolated with a human naive T-cell isolation kit. The source is a man younger than 35 in good health. The DNA sequence is given as TGTGCCAGCTCACGGTTCCTACAGGGGACACAGGATACGCAGTATTTT. Its protein product is CASSRFLQGTQDTQYF.